These 9 T cell receptor beta chains originate from one sample sequenced in a study of T cells of healthy individuals. Each CDR3 protein gets one entry after TCRdb re-called the 5' RACE reads with MiXCR. The sample has about 96,000 distinct CDR3 sequences, approximately 15% seen once; the top ten hold around 6.4%. Receptors were obtained from a human donor in good health.

Many counts were recorded for this clonotype. V gene TRBV7-2 combines with J gene TRBJ2-6; tentatively, D is TRBD1 or TRBD2 (6 bases each). There are 18 residues in the CDR3. The V end was cut by 1 base, the J end by 4 bases, with 17 bases between. Germline-derived CDR1 and CDR2 are SGHTA and FQGNSA. In DNA, the CDR3 is TGTGCCAGCAGCTTAGACCTCATAGGGGGGATCGGGGCCAACGTCCTGACTTTC. This codes for CASSLDLIGGIGANVLTF.

The chain combines TRBV13 with TRBJ1-6; TRBD1 might be the D (6 bases). The CDR3 has 17 residues. CDR1 is PRHDT and CDR2 is FYEKMQ in the germline V gene (reference sequence). V lost 5 bases to trimming and J lost 10 bases, with 24 bases between them. CDR3 sequence reads: CASSLPNGGGRDSPLHF. The CDR3 DNA reads as TGTGCCAGCAGCCTCCCGAATGGAGGGGGACGTGACTCACCCCTCCACTTT.

This clonotype has only a few counts. The rearrangement links TRBV6-5 to TRBJ1-6, with a tentative D call TRBD1 (5 bases). The V and J ends lost 0 bases and 4 bases respectively, with 10 bases between them. This CDR3 has 16 residues. Germline V lookup: CDR1 MNHEY, CDR2 SVGAGI. CDR3 nucleotides: TGTGCCAGCAGTTACTCGAGACAGTTGTATAATTCACCCCTCCACTTT. This gives the protein CASSYSRQLYNSPLHF.

This clonotype occurred a few times. The rearrangement uses TRBV11-1 and TRBJ2-2; D ambiguous. The ends were cut back, 1 base at V and 6 bases at J, with 6 bases in the middle. Germline loops: CDR1 SGHAT, CDR2 FQDESV (reference sequence). This CDR3 region has 13 residues. The CDR3 protein is CASSLGSAGELFF. DNA for the CDR3: TGTGCCAGCAGCTTAGGGTCCGCCGGGGAGCTGTTTTTT.

The rearrangement joins TRBV27 to TRBJ1-4, with unresolved D. V shed 5 bases and J shed 5 bases, with 15 bases lying between them. CDR3 length equals 15 residues. Germline assignment: CDR1 MNHEY and CDR2 SMNVEV (reference sequence). The CDR3 reads CASSPSRWMNEKLFF. The CDR3 coding sequence is TGTGCCAGCAGTCCCTCTCGGTGGATGAATGAAAAACTGTTTTTT.

The sample holds a few counts of this clonotype. V is TRBV28 and J is TRBJ2-2, with 10 nucleotides matching TRBD1. The germline gives CDR1 MDHEN, CDR2 SYDVKM. V lost 0 bases and J lost 3; bases outside the gene matches: 1. The CDR3 is 16 amino acids. The chain's CDR3 is CASSLWGQGHTGELFF. DNA for the CDR3: TGTGCCAGCAGTTTATGGGGACAGGGGCACACCGGGGAGCTGTTTTTT.

The V gene is TRBV13, the J gene TRBJ2-1, with 10 bases aligning to TRBD2. Looked up from germline, CDR1 is PRHDT and CDR2 is FYEKMQ (reference sequence). The CDR3 sequence is 15 residues long. The trim removed 5 bases at V and 9 bases at J, leaving 10 bases unmatched. DNA for the CDR3: TGTGCCAGCAGCCGGAGCGGGGGGGCCATGGGTGAGCAGTTCTTC. This encodes CASSRSGGAMGEQFF.

This clonotype was observed many times. The chain recombines TRBV3-1 with TRBJ2-1, with D possibly TRBD2 on 5 matching bases. The germline V gene encodes CDR1 LGHDT and CDR2 YNNKEL (reference sequence). The germline V and J ends were trimmed by 2 bases and 8 bases, with 13 bases remaining between them. The CDR3 totals 14 residues. CDR3 sequence (DNA): TGTGCCAGCAGCCAAATCGGAGGTTCCGATGAGCAGTTCTTC. This gives the protein CASSQIGGSDEQFF.

Ten or more counts support this clonotype. The rearrangement uses TRBV9 and TRBJ2-4; D is ambiguous. CDR3 size: 13 residues. Trimming left V 1 base short and J 5 bases short, with 7 bases between. The germline CDR1 and CDR2 sequences are SGDLS and YYNGEE. CDR3: CASSVTDQNIQYF. CDR3 DNA sequence: TGTGCCAGCAGCGTAACGGACCAAAACATTCAGTACTTC.